Below, 17 T cell receptor beta chains from the same sample are listed, as sequenced in a study of beta chain features in type 1 diabetes. The study reverse transcribed the entire isolated RNA, so it sequenced expressed TCRB transcripts. Here immunoSEQ multiplex PCR was the method, and the copy in TCRdb shows in-frame clones only, minus some. In the table there are approximately 470,000 clones, approximately 31% of which are singletons. Source material: naive CD4+ T cells from blood. The receptor set was obtained from a man between 18 and 35 years old in good health.

The chain recombines TRBV30 with TRBJ2-2, with 8 bases fitting TRBD1. V shed 3 bases and J 4 bases; nucleotides not matched to a gene: 7. CDR3 length equals 15 residues. Germline CDR1 is GTSNPN and CDR2 is SVGIG (reference sequence). The CDR3 spells CAWRGRGLSTGELFF. CDR3 sequence (DNA): TGTGCCTGGAGAGGCAGGGGGCTGTCCACCGGGGAGCTGTTTTTT.

On this clone: A read error may account for a junction end that differs from germline. The rearrangement uses TRBV2 and TRBJ2-5; D might be TRBD1 (5 bases). The CDR3 sequence is 12 residues long. Per germline, CDR1 SNHLY and CDR2 FYNNEI. DNA of the CDR3: TGTGCCAGCAGTGAAAATAGGGGCGTGGTAAACTTC. This codes for CASSENRGVVNF.

In regard to this clone: The identical CDR3 is also encoded by other nucleotide sequences in the sample. The rearrangement joins TRBV10-3 to TRBJ2-1, with D maybe TRBD2 (5 bases). The V gene lost 5 bases and the J gene lost 0 bases, with 8 bases spanning the gap. Germline lookup yields CDR1 ENHRY and CDR2 SYGVKD. This CDR3 spans 14 amino acids. The CDR3 here is CAISSGSSYNEQFF. CDR3 in DNA: TGTGCCATCAGTAGCGGTAGCTCCTACAATGAGCAGTTCTTC.

This clone was observed a handful of times. This chain links TRBV30 with TRBJ1-2; D not resolved. CDR3 length: 12 residues. V was pared by 2 bases and J by 4 bases, with 8 bases between. Germline-derived CDR1 and CDR2 are GTSNPN and SVGIG (reference sequence). CDR3 in amino acids: CAWSTISYGYTF. The CDR3 bases are TGTGCCTGGAGTACTATCAGCTATGGCTACACCTTC.

A few counts support this clone. The rearrangement joins TRBV4-3 to TRBJ2-7, with D uncertain. The CDR3 runs to 15 residues. CDR1 is LGHNA and CDR2 is YSLEER in the germline V gene. Trimming left V 2 bases short and J 0 bases short, with 11 bases between. CDR3 sequence reads: CASSQRTDSSYEQYF. CDR3 nucleotides: TGCGCCAGCAGCCAACGGACGGATAGCTCCTACGAGCAGTACTTC.

The chain recombines TRBV7-9 with TRBJ2-1; the D is unclear. Germline V gene sequence: CDR1 SEHNR, CDR2 FQNEAQ (reference sequence). The CDR3 is 13 residues long. Trimming stripped 0 bases from V and 5 bases from J, with 5 bases between. In nucleotides, the CDR3 is TGTGCCAGCAGCTTAGCGGAGAACAATGAGCAGTTCTTC. As protein: CASSLAENNEQFF.

The chain employs TRBV19 and TRBJ1-1, with D tentatively TRBD1 (6 bases). CDR3 length: 13 amino acids. Trimming cost V 7 bases and J 8 bases, with 17 bases left between them. Germline CDR1 is LNHDA and CDR2 is SQIVND (reference sequence). The CDR3 loop reads CASKITGGLEAFF. The DNA for the CDR3 is TGTGCCAGTAAGATAACCGGGGGCTTGGAAGCTTTCTTT.

This clone was counted a few times. The J gene is TRBJ1-5, the V gene TRBV30, with 10 bases matching TRBD1. The V gene's germline CDR1 is GTSNPN and CDR2 SVGIG (reference sequence). This CDR3 comprises 15 residues. With V trimmed by 1 base and J by 6 bases, 6 bases remained unmatched. Here the CDR3 DNA reads TGTGCCTGGAGTGCCCTCCGGGACAGGGGTCAGCCCCAGCATTTT. The encoded protein is CAWSALRDRGQPQHF.

This clone turned up a few times. The genes are TRBV10-3 and TRBJ2-7, with D tentatively TRBD1 (6 bases). CDR1 is ENHRY and CDR2 is SYGVKD in the germline V gene. The germline V and J ends were trimmed by 0 bases and 3 bases, with 6 bases remaining between them. The CDR3 runs to 13 residues. The CDR3 bases are TGTGCCATCAGTGAGTCGGGACACTACGAGCAGTACTTC. Translation gives CAISESGHYEQYF.

This clone occurred a few times. The chain joins TRBV30 to TRBJ1-2; TRBD1 agrees at 7 bases. Germline values: CDR1 GTSNPN, CDR2 SVGIG (reference sequence). V shed 6 bases and J 7 bases; nucleotides not matched to a gene: 11. The CDR3 length is 13 residues. The CDR3 here is CACPRQGSFGYTF. DNA of the CDR3: TGTGCCTGCCCCAGACAGGGTAGTTTTGGCTACACCTTC. Supplemented by reference TRBV30 and TRBJ1-2, the full variable domain reads SQTIHQWPATLVQPVGSPLSLECTVEGTSNPNLYWYRQAAGRGLQLLFYSVGIGQISSEVPQNLSASRPQDRQFILSSKKLLLSDSGFYLCACPRQGSFGYTFGSGTRLTVV.

J is TRBJ2-1 and V is TRBV9; 8 nucleotides match TRBD2. The germline gives CDR1 SGDLS, CDR2 YYNGEE. The CDR3 runs 16 residues. Unmatched junction bases numbered 6, after V lost 0 bases and J lost 4 bases. For the CDR3, the DNA is TGTGCCAGCAGCGTAGGAGGTAGCGGGACATACAATGAGCAGTTCTTC. It yields the protein CASSVGGSGTYNEQFF.

The genes are TRBV19 and TRBJ2-3; D is undetermined. The germline CDR1 and CDR2 sequences are LNHDA and SQIVND (reference sequence). V shed 2 bases and J shed 4 bases, with 7 bases lying between them. The CDR3 runs to 13 residues. CDR3 bases: TGTGCCAGTAGTATAAACCCGTCAGATACGCAGTATTTT. The encoded protein is CASSINPSDTQYF.

V is TRBV7-6 and J is TRBJ2-5; possibly TRBD2 for D (5 bases). The CDR3 has 13 residues. Between the trimmed V and J ends, which lost 3 bases and 4 bases, there was a span of 9 bases. Germline CDR1 SGHVS, CDR2 FNYEAQ. The CDR3: CASSFGVRETQYF. In DNA, the CDR3 is TGTGCCAGCAGCTTCGGGGTGCGAGAGACCCAGTACTTC.

This clone has a handful of counts. This rearrangement joins TRBV5-1 to TRBJ2-7; weak D call: TRBD2 (5 bases). The V gene's germline CDR1 is SGHRS and CDR2 YFSETQ. The CDR3 loop spans 15 amino acids. Trimming pared 2 bases from V and 0 bases from J, leaving 12 bases between. The DNA for the CDR3 is TGCGCCAGCAGCTTCGAGAGGGCTAGCTCCTACGAGCAGTACTTC. Protein sequence: CASSFERASSYEQYF.

The chain links TRBV28 to TRBJ2-6; TRBD1 aligns across 7 bases. This CDR3 comprises 16 residues. The junction had 8 bases not matched to a gene; V was cut back by 5 bases and J by 4 bases. Germline V CDR1 and CDR2: MDHEN, SYDVKM. CDR3 in DNA: TGTGCCAGCAGTCGACCGACAGGGAGCGGGGCCAACGTCCTGACTTTC. Its protein product is CASSRPTGSGANVLTF.

This clone was detected only a few times. The J gene is TRBJ1-1, the V gene TRBV29-1, with TRBD1 matching over 8 bases. V shed 7 bases, J shed 1 base, and the junction held 5 bases outside the gene matches. CDR3 length: 13 amino acids. Germline V gene sequence: CDR1 SQVTM, CDR2 ANQGSEA. The CDR3 DNA sequence: TGCAGCGCCCAGGGGGCCCGGAACACTGAAGCTTTCTTT. This encodes CSAQGARNTEAFF.

This clone has a handful of counts. This sequence joins TRBV30 and TRBJ1-1; TRBD1 aligns across 7 bases. The CDR3 covers 14 residues. V lost 3 bases and J lost 4; bases outside the gene matches: 8. From germline, CDR1 is GTSNPN and CDR2 SVGIG (reference sequence). CDR3 DNA sequence: TGTGCCTGGAGATACAGGGGACGGGGCACTGAAGCTTTCTTT. It specifies CAWRYRGRGTEAFF.